This is a list of T cell receptor beta chains from one sample in a study of blood T cell repertoires in COVID-19. The assay was immunoSEQ multiplex PCR, and TCRdb's table has in-frame clones only and misses some. The table records roughly 74,000 clones, 84% of them present only once. Sequenced: peripheral blood. These receptors were collected from a man aged 70 or older with acute or convalescent COVID-19. Both conserved end residues are part of each CDR3. D genes are given only for firm matches. Part of the rows lack a size; the others show once, few, many or a class for expanded clones.

J	V	D	size	DNA	CDR3
TRBJ2-5	TRBV6-2/TRBV6-3	-	few	TGTGCCAGCAGTCCACCGCGGGGAAAAGAGACCCAGTACTTC	CASSPPRGKETQYF
TRBJ1-2	TRBV27	-	-	TGTGCCAGCAGTTTAGAGGGCAGGGGCCCGGAGGGCTACACCTTC	CASSLEGRGPEGYTF
TRBJ2-1	TRBV28	-	-	TGTGCCAGCAGCGAACCCGGGAGCTCCTACAATGAGCAGTTCTTC	CASSEPGSSYNEQFF
TRBJ2-7	TRBV5-6	-	once	TGTGCCAGCAGCCCAAGTTCAGGAGCGGCGTTCAGCTCCTACGAGCAGTACTTC	CASSPSSGAAFSSYEQYF
TRBJ2-1	TRBV6-5	-	-	TGTGCCAGCAGGCGGGACAGCTACAATGAGCAGTTCTTC	CASRRDSYNEQFF
TRBJ2-3	TRBV29-1	-	few	TGCAGCGGACTAGTAGCGGATACGCAGTATTTT	CSGLVADTQYF
TRBJ2-7	TRBV2	-	-	TGTGCCAGCAGTGAAACTAGATACGAGCAGTACTTC	CASSETRYEQYF
TRBJ1-2	TRBV18	-	-	TGTGCCAGCTCACCACTTATCCCGGAGGCAGGTATCGGGTATGGCTACACCTTC	CASSPLIPEAGIGYGYTF
TRBJ2-5	TRBV10-2	-	-	TGCGCCAGCAGAGCTTTCCTTCAAGAGACCCAGTACTTC	CASRAFLQETQYF
TRBJ2-7	TRBV28	-	-	TGTGCCAGCAGTTCGACACGCTACGAGCAGTACTTC	CASSSTRYEQYF
TRBJ1-1	TRBV21-1	-	-	TGTGCCAGCAGCCTACACCTCAGGGGGCGCGGGACTGAAGCTTTCTTT	CASSLHLRGRGTEAFF
TRBJ2-7	TRBV19	TRBD1	once	TGTGCCAGTAGTGTTGGGACAGAGTACGAGCAGTACTTC	CASSVGTEYEQYF
TRBJ2-1	TRBV27	-	-	TGTGCCAGCAGTCCTAGGACGGCCCGGGGTGAGCAGTTCTTC	CASSPRTARGEQFF
TRBJ2-7	TRBV29-1	-	few	TGCAGCGTTGAGGGCCGCCACTCCTACGAGCAGTACTTC	CSVEGRHSYEQYF
TRBJ2-3	TRBV6-5	-	-	TGTGCCAGCAGCAAAGGGGAGGTAGTGGCAGATACGCAGTATTTT	CASSKGEVVADTQYF
TRBJ2-3	TRBV4-3	-	-	TGCGCCAGCAGCCAAGGGGCGGGGGCCCCAGATACGCAGTATTTT	CASSQGAGAPDTQYF
TRBJ1-4	TRBV6-2/TRBV6-3	-	-	TGTGCCAGCAGTTACTCGACGGGGGGCGAAAAACTGTTTTTT	CASSYSTGGEKLFF
TRBJ1-1	TRBV30	-	-	TGTGCCTGGAGTGTATGGCAGAACACTGAAGCTTTCTTT	CAWSVWQNTEAFF
TRBJ2-1	TRBV2	TRBD2	-	TGTGCCAGCAGCCAGTGGGAGGGGACTGAGCAGTTCTTC	CASSQWEGTEQFF
TRBJ1-6	TRBV3-1/TRBV3-2	-	-	TGTGCCAGCAGCCAATACCTGACAGGCGCTTCACCCCTCCACTTT	CASSQYLTGASPLHF
TRBJ2-3	TRBV5-1	-	once	TGCGCCAGCAGCTTGGGTGGAGCGGACGATACGCAGTATTTT	CASSLGGADDTQYF
TRBJ2-5	TRBV19	TRBD2	-	TGTGCCAGTAGTCCTTTGACTAGCGGGGAGGAGACCCAGTACTTC	CASSPLTSGEETQYF
TRBJ2-1	TRBV7-2	TRBD1	-	TGTGCCAGCAGTTGGGACAGGGGTTCCTACAATGAGCAGTTCTTC	CASSWDRGSYNEQFF
TRBJ1-1	TRBV9	-	-	TGTGCCAGCAGCGTAGGAGGACAGACGAACACTGAAGCTTTCTTT	CASSVGGQTNTEAFF
TRBJ1-2	TRBV2	-	-	TGTGCCAGCAGTGAAGACCGGTATGGCTACACCTTC	CASSEDRYGYTF
TRBJ2-5	TRBV29-1	-	-	TGCAGTCTCAGGGTCGGAGAGACCCAGTACTTC	CSLRVGETQYF
TRBJ2-7	TRBV29-1	-	once	TGCAGCGTTGGTCATTTGGGGAGCTCCTACGAGCAGTACTTC	CSVGHLGSSYEQYF
TRBJ2-6	TRBV19	-	-	TGTGCCAGTAGTACCCCCCTCAGTACCTTCTCTGGGGCCAACGTCCTGACTTTC	CASSTPLSTFSGANVLTF
TRBJ2-1	TRBV20-1	TRBD2	-	TGCAGTGCTAGTCTGTCTAGCGGGGGGCATGAGCAGTTCTTC	CSASLSSGGHEQFF
TRBJ2-3	TRBV3-1/TRBV3-2	-	-	TGTGCCAGCAGCCAAGAAGAGGTGGGCACAGATACGCAGTATTTT	CASSQEEVGTDTQYF